This TCR beta chain was captured in a study of cytomegalovirus exposure and HLA in healthy donors. Study context: In a previous analysis, around 110 million unique TCR beta sequences were found from roughly 180 million T cells. Early release data held 85 million to 95 million unique TCRs from HLA-typed donors.

CDR1 and CDR2 (germline): LNHDA, SQIVND (reference sequence). V was shortened by 3 bases and J by 7 bases, with 18 bases between the two germline ends. The CDR3 contains 15 residues. PCR amplification relied on 60 Vbeta primers (plus 13 Jbeta primers). Only in-frame clones appear in the TCRdb table, and some are missing; sequencing was by immunoSEQ multiplex PCR. Of 120,000 or so clones in the sample, about 85% were seen once. Sequenced sample: PBMCs. The genes are TRBV19 and TRBJ1-2; a possible D gene is TRBD1 (6 bases). The clonotype comes from a man between 18 and 29 years old in good health and CMV-seropositive. CDR3 region: CASSIQPGTWSGYTF. The CDR3, as DNA: TGTGCCAGTAGTATCCAACCCGGGACATGGTCTGGCTACACCTTC.